The rows below give T cell receptor beta chains drawn from one sample of a study of blood T cells in healthy people across ages. MiXCR was run by TCRdb on the 5' RACE reads, yielding one entry per CDR3 protein. The sample holds about 730,000 distinct CDR3 sequences, roughly 43% seen once. Source material: blood. The receptors here all came from a woman aged 60 to 75 in good health. The CDR3 runs from the conserved cysteine through the conserved F or W. D genes are given only for firm matches. Only some rows state a clone size, as once, few, many or a class for expanded clones.

clone_size	v_call	d_call	j_call	cdr3_aa	cdr3_nt
-	TRBV6-2/TRBV6-3	TRBD1	TRBJ1-2	CASMAGQFYGYTF	TGTGCCAGCATGGCGGGACAGTTCTATGGCTACACCTTC
-	TRBV7-9	-	TRBJ1-4	CASSPGIREKLFF	TGTGCCAGCAGCCCAGGCATTCGTGAAAAACTGTTTTTT
-	TRBV20-1	-	TRBJ2-5	CSAIVQETQYF	TGCAGTGCTATAGTCCAAGAGACCCAGTACTTC
-	TRBV3-1	-	TRBJ1-1	CASSQEPGPNTEAFF	TGTGCCAGCAGCCAAGAGCCGGGCCCGAACACTGAAGCTTTCTTT
-	TRBV5-1	TRBD2	TRBJ2-5	CASSAAGEPYNEQYF	TGCGCCAGCAGCGCAGCGGGGGAGCCCTACAATGAGCAGTACTTC
few	TRBV27	TRBD1	TRBJ2-7	CASSGTAVSYEQYF	TGTGCCAGCAGCGGGACAGCAGTTTCCTACGAGCAGTACTTC
many	TRBV20-1	-	TRBJ1-2	CSPAGPVDGYTF	TGCAGCCCAGCGGGACCGGTCGATGGCTACACCTTC
many	TRBV25-1	-	TRBJ2-7	CASSPRSTTTDEQYF	TGTGCCAGCAGTCCCCGCAGTACCACCACAGACGAGCAGTACTTC
-	TRBV6-5	-	TRBJ2-7	CASSYGGTAPYEQYF	TGTGCCAGCAGTTACGGGGGGACGGCCCCCTACGAGCAGTACTTC
-	TRBV29-1	TRBD2	TRBJ2-7	CSAKGLVHNEQYF	TGCAGCGCCAAAGGACTAGTTCATAATGAGCAGTACTTC
few	TRBV2	TRBD2	TRBJ2-7	CASTERESGEQYF	TGTGCCAGCACTGAGCGGGAATCGGGCGAGCAGTACTTC
few	TRBV28	TRBD2	TRBJ2-7	CASSSGGAGLAGVYEQYF	TGTGCCAGCAGTTCAGGGGGCGCGGGACTAGCGGGAGTCTACGAGCAGTACTTC
-	TRBV7-8	-	TRBJ2-1	CASSHIGPRGLYEQFF	TGTGCCAGCAGCCACATAGGTCCCCGAGGCCTGTATGAGCAGTTCTTC
-	TRBV5-8	TRBD2	TRBJ2-7	CASSYRDYRNNEQYF	TGTGCCAGCAGCTACCGGGACTATAGGAACAATGAGCAGTACTTC
few	TRBV5-5	TRBD2	TRBJ2-3	CASSFRSGVGVDTQYF	TGTGCCAGCAGCTTCCGTAGCGGGGTGGGGGTAGATACGCAGTATTTT
many	TRBV29-1	-	TRBJ2-3	CSGGYDTQYF	TGCAGCGGTGGGTACGATACGCAGTATTTT
few	TRBV7-8	TRBD2	TRBJ2-3	CASSQSGRPDTQYF	TGTGCCAGCAGCCAAAGCGGGAGGCCAGATACGCAGTATTTT
-	TRBV20-1	-	TRBJ1-6	CSAHRDGSYNSPPHF	TGCAGTGCTCACCGGGACGGCTCCTATAATTCACCCCCCCACTTT
many	TRBV24-1	-	TRBJ2-3	CATSDPQGTDTQYF	TGTGCCACCAGTGACCCACAGGGAACAGATACGCAGTATTTT
few	TRBV28	-	TRBJ1-2	CASSMIGAKYGYTF	TGTGCCAGCAGTATGATTGGGGCGAAATATGGCTACACCTTC
few	TRBV6-5	TRBD1	TRBJ2-7	CASSSRTGGFYEQYF	TGTGCCAGCAGTTCCAGGACAGGGGGGTTCTACGAGCAGTACTTC
once	TRBV29-1	-	TRBJ1-1	CSVQARGMNTEAFF	TGCAGCGTCCAAGCTCGGGGAATGAACACTGAAGCTTTCTTT
many	TRBV27	TRBD2	TRBJ2-3	CASSPPGLAGVNLAQYF	TGTGCCAGCAGTCCTCCGGGACTAGCGGGGGTGAATCTCGCGCAGTATTTT
few	TRBV7-2	TRBD1	TRBJ2-5	CASSQPTRDRWMETQYF	TGTGCCAGCAGCCAGCCGACCCGGGACAGGTGGATGGAGACCCAGTACTTC
few	TRBV10-3	-	TRBJ2-1	CAISRGAEQFF	TGTGCCATCAGTAGGGGGGCTGAGCAGTTCTTC
-	TRBV11-1	TRBD1	TRBJ1-6	CASSFGTGVSYNSPLHF	TGTGCCAGCAGTTTCGGGACAGGTGTCTCCTATAATTCACCCCTCCACTTT
-	TRBV27	TRBD2	TRBJ2-1	CASSSSGGRAGDEQFF	TGTGCCAGCAGTTCCTCAGGCGGGAGGGCCGGAGATGAGCAGTTCTTC
few	TRBV7-6	-	TRBJ1-6	CASSLALQGDSPLHF	TGTGCCAGCAGCTTAGCCCTGCAAGGAGATTCACCCCTCCACTTT
-	TRBV12-3/TRBV12-4	TRBD2	TRBJ2-7	CASSLGGLAGPYEQYF	TGTGCCAGCAGTTTAGGGGGACTAGCGGGCCCCTACGAGCAGTACTTC
-	TRBV11-2	TRBD2	TRBJ2-1	CASSPVWGGRDNEQFF	TGTGCCAGCAGCCCCGTTTGGGGGGGTCGTGACAATGAGCAGTTCTTC
-	TRBV20-1	-	TRBJ2-3	CSATVRPADTQYF	TGCAGTGCCACGGTGCGGCCAGCAGATACGCAGTATTTT
many	TRBV4-1	TRBD2	TRBJ2-5	CASSQDGLADQETQYF	TGCGCCAGCAGCCAAGATGGACTAGCGGATCAAGAGACCCAGTACTTC
few	TRBV9	TRBD2	TRBJ2-3	CASSVDATSGGPLDTQYF	TGTGCCAGCAGCGTAGACGCGACTAGCGGGGGCCCACTAGATACGCAGTATTTT
-	TRBV25-1	-	TRBJ2-2	CASSELTGELFF	TGTGCCAGCAGTGAACTTACCGGGGAGCTGTTTTTT
-	TRBV5-1	-	TRBJ1-5	CASSLGQASDQPQHF	TGCGCCAGCAGCTTGGGACAGGCGTCGGATCAGCCCCAGCATTTT
few	TRBV12-3/TRBV12-4	-	TRBJ1-5	CASSLESDNQPQHF	TGTGCCAGCAGTTTAGAGTCGGACAATCAGCCCCAGCATTTT
few	TRBV6-6	TRBD2	TRBJ2-7	CASSYSRLAGAYEQYF	TGTGCCAGCAGTTACTCGAGACTAGCGGGTGCCTACGAGCAGTACTTC
-	TRBV20-1	-	TRBJ1-2	CSARDTGAANRLNYGYTF	TGCAGTGCTAGAGATACGGGGGCAGCTAATAGGCTTAACTATGGCTACACCTTC
many	TRBV12-3/TRBV12-4	-	TRBJ2-1	CASRPEGAMGEQFF	TGTGCCAGCCGACCGGAGGGGGCGATGGGTGAGCAGTTCTTC
few	TRBV6-6	TRBD2	TRBJ2-7	CASSQLAGNYEQYF	TGTGCCAGCAGTCAACTAGCGGGCAACTACGAGCAGTACTTC
-	TRBV28	-	TRBJ1-5	CASTLRGRYSNQPQHF	TGTGCCAGCACTCTCAGGGGACGTTATAGCAATCAGCCCCAGCATTTT
few	TRBV7-2	TRBD2	TRBJ2-4	CASSLASSGFDIQYF	TGTGCCAGCAGCTTAGCCTCTAGCGGTTTTGACATTCAGTACTTC
many	TRBV6-2/TRBV6-3	-	TRBJ2-1	CASSYRENEQFF	TGTGCCAGCAGTTACAGGGAAAATGAGCAGTTCTTC
few	TRBV7-9	-	TRBJ2-1	CASSEYGGSSYNEQFF	TGTGCCAGCAGCGAGTATGGTGGGAGCTCCTACAATGAGCAGTTCTTC
-	TRBV28	TRBD2	TRBJ2-3	CASSLGTSGPSTQYF	TGTGCCAGCAGTTTGGGGACTAGCGGTCCCTCGACGCAGTATTTT
-	TRBV10-3	-	TRBJ2-3	CAIGPSEGTDTQYF	TGTGCCATAGGCCCCAGTGAGGGGACAGATACGCAGTATTTT
few	TRBV9	-	TRBJ2-7	CASSDGPPSYEQYF	TGTGCCAGCAGCGATGGTCCACCTTCCTACGAGCAGTACTTC
few	TRBV5-4	TRBD2	TRBJ2-7	CASSKGLAGENYEQYF	TGTGCCAGCAGCAAGGGACTAGCGGGAGAGAACTACGAGCAGTACTTC
many	TRBV6-6	-	TRBJ2-7	CASSSLTSAIHEQYF	TGTGCCAGCAGTTCTCTGACTAGTGCCATCCACGAGCAGTACTTC
few	TRBV7-2	-	TRBJ1-2	CASSARATYGYTF	TGTGCCAGCAGCGCTCGGGCGACCTATGGCTACACCTTC
-	TRBV20-1	TRBD2	TRBJ2-1	CSARDEFWTSGRFEQFF	TGCAGTGCTAGAGACGAGTTTTGGACTAGCGGGAGATTTGAGCAGTTTTTC
-	TRBV29-1	-	TRBJ2-3	CSVVQGRGVTDTQYF	TGCAGCGTCGTACAGGGTCGAGGGGTCACAGATACGCAGTATTTT
few	TRBV6-2/TRBV6-3	TRBD2	TRBJ2-3	CASRRWTSGWGTDTQYF	TGTGCCAGCAGGCGATGGACTAGCGGGTGGGGCACAGATACGCAGTATTTT
-	TRBV29-1	-	TRBJ1-2	CSVDLQDLSYGYTF	TGCAGCGTTGACTTACAGGACTTGTCCTATGGCTACACCTTC
few	TRBV2	-	TRBJ2-5	CASGNPSVPETQYF	TGTGCCAGCGGAAACCCGAGCGTGCCGGAGACCCAGTACTTC
-	TRBV29-1	-	TRBJ2-1	CSVGGTHNEQFF	TGCAGCGTTGGGGGGACCCACAATGAGCAGTTCTTC
-	TRBV3-1	-	TRBJ2-3	CASSQWDLRDTQYF	TGTGCCAGCAGCCAATGGGACTTGCGAGATACGCAGTATTTT
-	TRBV30	-	TRBJ2-1	CAWSVVGGVYNEQFF	TGTGCCTGGAGTGTAGTCGGGGGAGTCTACAATGAGCAGTTCTTC
few	TRBV6-1	TRBD1	TRBJ1-6	CASSEAGTVNNSPLHF	TGTGCCAGCAGTGAAGCGGGGACAGTAAATAATTCACCCCTCCACTTT